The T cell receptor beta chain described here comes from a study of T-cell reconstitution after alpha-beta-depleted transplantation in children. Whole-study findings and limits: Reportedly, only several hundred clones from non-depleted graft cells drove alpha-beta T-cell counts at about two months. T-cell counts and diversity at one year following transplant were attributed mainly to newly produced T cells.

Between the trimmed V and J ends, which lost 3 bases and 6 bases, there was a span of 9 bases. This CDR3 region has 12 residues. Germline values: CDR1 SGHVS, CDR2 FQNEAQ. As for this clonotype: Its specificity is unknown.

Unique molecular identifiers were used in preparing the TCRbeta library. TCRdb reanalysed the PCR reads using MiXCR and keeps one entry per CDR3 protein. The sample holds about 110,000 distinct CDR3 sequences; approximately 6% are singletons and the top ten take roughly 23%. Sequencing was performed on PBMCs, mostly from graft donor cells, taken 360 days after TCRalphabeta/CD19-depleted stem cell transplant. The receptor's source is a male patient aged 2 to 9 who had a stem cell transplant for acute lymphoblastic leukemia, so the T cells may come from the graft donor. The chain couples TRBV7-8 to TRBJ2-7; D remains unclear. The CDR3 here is CASSFTVVEQYF. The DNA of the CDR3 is TGTGCCAGCAGCTTCACGGTGGTCGAGCAGTACTTC.